The text below deals with one T cell receptor beta chain. This clone ranks as medium-sized (0.01 to 0.1%) by frequency alone, as no count is recorded. It lacks a known antigen. The read terminates 3 residues before the CDR3 end, so the remaining end is supplied by the germline J gene. All patients' tumors stained robustly positive for Merkel cell polyomavirus Large T antigen by immunohistochemistry. The study included roughly twelve Merkel cell carcinoma patients who had robust KLL-tetramer+ populations, above 0.04% of CD8+ T cells, in blood and/or cultured TIL. Every patient was Caucasian, and patient ages had a median of roughly 66 years and ranged from roughly 45 to 85 years. The data are from a study of tumor-infiltrating T cells and Merkel cell polyomavirus (dated by TCRdb to about 2017). Regarding the complete study: CD8+ T cells specific for the Merkel cell polyomavirus KLL epitope were examined in Merkel cell carcinoma patients. TRB sequencing was performed on KLL-tetramer-sorted cells from blood or tumor-infiltrating lymphocytes in 14 to 15 samples, as well as on some 12 matched whole-tumor samples. Patients presented at varying disease stages and were followed for a median of around 2.7 years, with a range of 1. The therapies patients received were varied and non-standardized, including chemotherapy, radiation and immunotherapies. Most whole-tumor samples were obtained as 25-micron curls cut from formalin-fixed, paraffin-embedded tissue blocks. Across the study, one tumor sample was obtained as a frozen nodal tumor digest and one as a flash-frozen core biopsy of a metastasis.

The method behind the library was the immunoSEQ multiplex PCR assay. Genomic DNA extraction, TRB sequencing and normalization were performed by Adaptive Biotechnologies (Seattle, WA). In the original analysis: Clonality was computed as one minus Shannon entropy of productive TRB sequences normalized by log2 of unique productive sequences. KLL-specific clonotypes in tumors were identified by matching TCRbeta CDR3 amino acid sequences to those from the tetramer-sorted sample of each patient. The immuneACCESS repertoire file appears here via TCRdb, limited to in-frame rearrangements. These files lack a portion of the clones; in checked studies, under half of the deficit traces to unresolved V genes, and the cause of the others is not known. V, J and clone size were drawn from that table, and D and trimming were deduced from the DNA. The table held for this sample gives 430 or so clones. The top ten hold 15% to 20% of the sample.

From a lookup of the germline V gene (reference sequence), CDR1 and CDR2 are SEHNR and FQNEAQ. Including the terminal cysteine and phenylalanine, the CDR3 comprises 15 residues. The DNA has 36 bases, all within the CDR3, and is read from base 1. The paper's findings and limits, for the study overall: Because only a single viral epitope was studied, T cells directed against other Merkel cell polyomavirus epitopes were not captured. KLL-specific TRB repertoires were diverse and mostly private, with just one public clonotype, shared by two patients, among nearly 400 unique sequences. A higher intratumoral fraction of KLL-specific T cells (about 1.8-20% versus roughly 0-0.14%) was associated with significantly improved MCC-specific survival. One limitation of the study is the small sample size (n = 12 patients). A greater number of unique KLL-specific clonotypes in tumors (about 5-108 vs 0-3) was associated with a significant advantage in MCC-specific survival (P = 0.0051).

The V and J genes are TRBV7-9 and TRBJ1-4; the central 9 bases match TRBD1. This receptor was identified in a woman in her fifties or sixties with Merkel cell carcinoma. Source material: tumor tissue. The CDR3 bases that were read are TGTGCCAGCAGCTTAAGCGGGACAGGGTTGTCGGGA. It encodes CASSLSGTGLSG. The complete CDR3 protein is CASSLSGTGLSGLFF.